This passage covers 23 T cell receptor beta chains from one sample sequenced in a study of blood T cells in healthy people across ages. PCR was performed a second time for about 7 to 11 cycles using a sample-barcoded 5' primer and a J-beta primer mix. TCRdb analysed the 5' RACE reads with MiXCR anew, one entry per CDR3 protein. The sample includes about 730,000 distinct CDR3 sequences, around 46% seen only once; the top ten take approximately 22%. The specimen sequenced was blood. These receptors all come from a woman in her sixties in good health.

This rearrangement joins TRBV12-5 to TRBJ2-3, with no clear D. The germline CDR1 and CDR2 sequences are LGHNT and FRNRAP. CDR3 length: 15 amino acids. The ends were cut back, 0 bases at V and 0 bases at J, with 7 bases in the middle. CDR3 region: CASGLVMGSTDTQYF. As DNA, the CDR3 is TGTGCTAGTGGTTTGGTAATGGGAAGCACAGATACGCAGTATTTT. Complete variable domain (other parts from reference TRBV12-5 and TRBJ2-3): DARVTQTPRHKVTEMGQEVTMRCQPILGHNTVFWYRQTMMQGLELLAYFRNRAPLDDSGMPKDRFSAEMPDATLATLKIQPSEPRDSAVYFCASGLVMGSTDTQYFGPGTRLTVL.

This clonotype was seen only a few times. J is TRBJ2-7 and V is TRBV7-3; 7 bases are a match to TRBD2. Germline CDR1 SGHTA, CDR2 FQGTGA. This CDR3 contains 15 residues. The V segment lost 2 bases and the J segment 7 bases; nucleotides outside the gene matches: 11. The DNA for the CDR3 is TGTGCCAGCAGCTTATCTTTGGGGGGGTACAATGAGCAGTACTTC. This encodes CASSLSLGGYNEQYF. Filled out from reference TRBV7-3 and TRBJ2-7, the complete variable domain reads GAGVSQTPSNKVTEKGKYVELRCDPISGHTALYWYRQSLGQGPEFLIYFQGTGAADDSGLPNDRFFAVRPEGSVSTLKIQRTERGDSAVYLCASSLSLGGYNEQYFGPGTRLTVT.

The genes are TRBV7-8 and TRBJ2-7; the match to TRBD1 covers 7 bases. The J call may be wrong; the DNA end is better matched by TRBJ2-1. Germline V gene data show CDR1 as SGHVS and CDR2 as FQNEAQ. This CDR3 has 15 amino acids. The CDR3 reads CASSSYRGTRNEQFF. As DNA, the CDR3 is TGTGCCAGCAGCTCCTACAGGGGTACGCGGAATGAGCAGTTCTTC.

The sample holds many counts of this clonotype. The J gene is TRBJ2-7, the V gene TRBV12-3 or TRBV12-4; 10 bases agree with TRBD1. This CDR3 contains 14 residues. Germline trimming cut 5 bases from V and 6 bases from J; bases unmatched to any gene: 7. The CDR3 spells CASSLRDRGGEQYF. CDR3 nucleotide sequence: TGTGCCAGCAGTCTCCGGGACAGGGGCGGCGAGCAGTACTTC.

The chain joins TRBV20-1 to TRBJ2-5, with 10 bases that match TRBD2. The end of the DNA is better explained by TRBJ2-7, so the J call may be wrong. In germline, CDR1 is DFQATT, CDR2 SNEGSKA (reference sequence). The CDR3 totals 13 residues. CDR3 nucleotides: TGCAGTGCGACTAGCGGGCAAGCCTACGAGCAGTACTTC. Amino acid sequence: CSATSGQAYEQYF.

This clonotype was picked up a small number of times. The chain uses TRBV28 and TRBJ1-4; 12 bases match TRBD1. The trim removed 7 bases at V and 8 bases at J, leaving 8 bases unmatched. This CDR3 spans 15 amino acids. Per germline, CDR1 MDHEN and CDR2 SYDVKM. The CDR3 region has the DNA TGTGCCAGCATTCCCACGGGGACAGGGGGCGAAAAACTGTTTTTT. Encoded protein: CASIPTGTGGEKLFF.

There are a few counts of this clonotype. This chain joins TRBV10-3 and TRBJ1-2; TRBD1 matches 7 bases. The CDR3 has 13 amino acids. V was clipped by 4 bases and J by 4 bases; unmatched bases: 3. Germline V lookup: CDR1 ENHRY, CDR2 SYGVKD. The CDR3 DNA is TGTGCCATCAGTGGGGGACAGTTCTATGGCTACACCTTC. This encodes CAISGGQFYGYTF.

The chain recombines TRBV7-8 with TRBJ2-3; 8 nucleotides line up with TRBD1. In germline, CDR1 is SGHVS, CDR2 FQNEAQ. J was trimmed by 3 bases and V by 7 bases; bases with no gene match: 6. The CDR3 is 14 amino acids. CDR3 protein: CASTTRDRTDTQYF. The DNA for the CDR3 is TGTGCCAGCACCACGAGGGACAGGACAGATACGCAGTATTTT. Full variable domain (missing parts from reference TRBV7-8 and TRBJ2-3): GAGVSQSPRYKVAKRGQDVALRCDPISGHVSLFWYQQALGQGPEFLTYFQNEAQLDKSGLPSDRFFAERPEGSVSTLKIQRTQQEDSAVYLCASTTRDRTDTQYFGPGTRLTVL.

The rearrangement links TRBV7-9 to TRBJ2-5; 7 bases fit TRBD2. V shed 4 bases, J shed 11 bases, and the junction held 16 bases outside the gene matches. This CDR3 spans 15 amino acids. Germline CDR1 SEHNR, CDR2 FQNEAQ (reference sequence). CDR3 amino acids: CASSWDYALLDEQYF. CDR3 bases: TGTGCCAGCAGCTGGGACTACGCCCTTTTGGATGAGCAGTACTTC. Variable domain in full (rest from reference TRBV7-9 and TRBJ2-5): DTGVSQNPRHKITKRGQNVTFRCDPISEHNRLYWYRQTLGQGPEFLTYFQNEAQLEKSRLLSDRFSAERPKGSFSTLEIQRTEQGDSAMYLCASSWDYALLDEQYFGPGTRLLVL.

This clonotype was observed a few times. The CDR3 loop is CASSVRYF. Written as DNA, the CDR3 is TGTGCCAGCAGCGTTCGGTACTTC. The chain combines TRBV9 with TRBJ2-4; no firm D call. Germline V gene sequence: CDR1 SGDLS, CDR2 YYNGEE. The CDR3 extends over 8 amino acids. Trimming took 2 bases from V and 15 from J, leaving 3 bases between them.

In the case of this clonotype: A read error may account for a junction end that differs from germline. The CDR3 reads CSARDRQAATNEKLFF. The CDR3 DNA sequence: TGCAGTGCTCGAGATAGACAGGCTGCAACTAATGAAAAACTGTTTTTT. J is TRBJ1-4 and V is TRBV20-1; D perhaps matches TRBD1 (6 bases). The CDR3 length is 16 residues. From germline, CDR1 is DFQATT and CDR2 SNEGSKA (reference sequence).

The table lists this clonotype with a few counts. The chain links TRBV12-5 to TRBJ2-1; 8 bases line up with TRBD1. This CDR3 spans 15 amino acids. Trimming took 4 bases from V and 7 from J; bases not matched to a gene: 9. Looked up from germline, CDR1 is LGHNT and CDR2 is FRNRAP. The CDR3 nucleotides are TGTGCTAGTGGTTCAGGGGGCGCGATATGGAATGAGCAGTTCTTC. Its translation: CASGSGGAIWNEQFF.

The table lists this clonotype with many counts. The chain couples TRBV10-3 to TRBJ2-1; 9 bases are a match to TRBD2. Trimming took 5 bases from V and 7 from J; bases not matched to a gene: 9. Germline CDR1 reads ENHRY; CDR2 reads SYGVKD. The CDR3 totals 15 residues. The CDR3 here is CAISYSGRRDNEQFF. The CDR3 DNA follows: TGTGCCATCAGTTATAGCGGGAGAAGGGATAATGAGCAGTTCTTC.

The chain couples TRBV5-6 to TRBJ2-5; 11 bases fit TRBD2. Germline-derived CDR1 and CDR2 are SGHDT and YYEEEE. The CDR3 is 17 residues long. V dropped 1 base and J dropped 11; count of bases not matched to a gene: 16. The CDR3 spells CASSLPQLLAGDGEQYF. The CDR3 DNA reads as TGTGCCAGCAGCTTGCCTCAGCTACTAGCGGGAGATGGAGAGCAGTACTTC.

In DNA, the CDR3 is TGTGCCAGCAGCTCACAAACTAGCGAAGCCTACAATGAGCAGTTCTTC. As protein: CASSSQTSEAYNEQFF. This chain joins TRBV9 and TRBJ2-1; TRBD2 aligns across 7 bases. CDR1 and CDR2 (germline): SGDLS, YYNGEE. The J segment lost 2 bases and the V segment lost 4 bases, leaving 9 bases of the junction unmatched. This CDR3 contains 16 residues. Combining the CDR3 with reference TRBV9 and TRBJ2-1 gives the whole variable domain DSGVTQTPKHLITATGQRVTLRCSPRSGDLSVYWYQQSLDQGLQFLIQYYNGEERAKGNILERFSAQQFPDLHSELNLSSLELGDSALYFCASSSQTSEAYNEQFFGPGTRLTVL.

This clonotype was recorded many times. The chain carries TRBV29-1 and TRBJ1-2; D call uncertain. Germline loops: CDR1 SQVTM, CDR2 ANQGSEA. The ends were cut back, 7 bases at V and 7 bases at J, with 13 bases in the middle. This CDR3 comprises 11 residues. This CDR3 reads CSALQSPGYTF. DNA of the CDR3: TGCAGCGCCCTACAGAGCCCTGGCTACACCTTC.

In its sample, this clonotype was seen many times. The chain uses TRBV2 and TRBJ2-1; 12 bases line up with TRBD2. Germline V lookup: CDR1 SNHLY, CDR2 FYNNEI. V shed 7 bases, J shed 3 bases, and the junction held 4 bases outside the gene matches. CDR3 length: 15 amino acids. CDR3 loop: CASTWTSGVYNEQFF. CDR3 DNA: TGTGCCAGCACCTGGACTAGCGGGGTCTACAATGAGCAGTTCTTC. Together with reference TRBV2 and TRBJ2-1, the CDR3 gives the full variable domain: EPEVTQTPSHQVTQMGQEVILRCVPISNHLYFYWYRQILGQKVEFLVSFYNNEISEKSEIFDDQFSVERPDGSNFTLKIRSTKLEDSAMYFCASTWTSGVYNEQFFGPGTRLTVL.

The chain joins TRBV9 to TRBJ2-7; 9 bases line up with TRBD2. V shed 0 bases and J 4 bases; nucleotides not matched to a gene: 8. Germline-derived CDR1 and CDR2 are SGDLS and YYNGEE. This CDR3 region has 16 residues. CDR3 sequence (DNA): TGTGCCAGCAGCGTAGGGTTGCTAGCGGGGAGGTACGAGCAGTACTTC. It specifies CASSVGLLAGRYEQYF.

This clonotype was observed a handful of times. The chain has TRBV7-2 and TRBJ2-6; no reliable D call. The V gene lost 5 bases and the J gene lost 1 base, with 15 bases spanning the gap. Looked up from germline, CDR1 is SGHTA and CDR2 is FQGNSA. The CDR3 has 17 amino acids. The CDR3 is CASSHTQTPSGANVLTF. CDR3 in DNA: TGTGCCAGCAGCCATACCCAGACCCCTTCTGGGGCCAACGTCCTGACTTTC.

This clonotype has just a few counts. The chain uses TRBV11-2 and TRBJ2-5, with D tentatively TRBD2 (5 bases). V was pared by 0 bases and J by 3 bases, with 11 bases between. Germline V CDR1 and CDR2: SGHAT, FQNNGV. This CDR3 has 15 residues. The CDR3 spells CASSLDIRREETQYF. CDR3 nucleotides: TGTGCCAGCAGCTTAGATATAAGGCGGGAAGAGACCCAGTACTTC.

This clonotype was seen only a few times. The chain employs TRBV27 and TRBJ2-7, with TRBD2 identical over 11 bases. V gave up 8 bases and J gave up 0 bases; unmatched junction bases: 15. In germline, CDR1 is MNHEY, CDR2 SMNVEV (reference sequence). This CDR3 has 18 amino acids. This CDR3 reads CASGSGTSGLGGSYEQYF. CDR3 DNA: TGTGCCAGCGGATCCGGGACTAGCGGATTGGGAGGCTCCTACGAGCAGTACTTC.

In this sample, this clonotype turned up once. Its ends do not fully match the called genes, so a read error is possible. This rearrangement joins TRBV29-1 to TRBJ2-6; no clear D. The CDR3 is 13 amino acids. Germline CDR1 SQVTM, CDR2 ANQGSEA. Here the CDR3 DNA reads TGCAACGTTGCCAGCTCTGGGGCCAACGTCCTGACTTTC. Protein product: CNVASSGANVLTF.

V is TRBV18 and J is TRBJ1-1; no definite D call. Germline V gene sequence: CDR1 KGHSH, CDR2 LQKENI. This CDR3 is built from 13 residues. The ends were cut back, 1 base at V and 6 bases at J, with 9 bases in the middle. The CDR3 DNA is TGTGCCAGCTCACCACGTGTAGGGTCTGAAGCTTTCTTT. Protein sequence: CASSPRVGSEAFF.